This TCR beta chain appears in the sequencing data of a study of T-cell reconstitution after alpha-beta-depleted transplantation in children. Using unique molecular identifiers, the investigators prepared the TCRbeta library. TCRdb redid the calling of the PCR reads with MiXCR, one entry per CDR3 protein. Here the sample spans 150,000 to 200,000 distinct CDR3 sequences, 6.5% to 7.5% being singletons. This clonotype was recorded at least ten times. Trimming removed 0 bases at V and 8 bases at J, with 11 bases between. This CDR3 is 14 amino acids long. Germline CDR1 is ENHRY and CDR2 is SYGVKD. The chain employs TRBV10-3 and TRBJ2-4; D is undetermined. This receptor was identified in a human donor who donated a stem cell graft to a child with Wiskott-Aldrich syndrome. Sample: PBMCs from the stem cell graft donor, taken from the stem cell graft. In nucleotides, the CDR3 is TGTGCCATCAGTGAGTCCTCAGCTAGTCACATTCAGTACTTC. It specifies CAISESSASHIQYF.